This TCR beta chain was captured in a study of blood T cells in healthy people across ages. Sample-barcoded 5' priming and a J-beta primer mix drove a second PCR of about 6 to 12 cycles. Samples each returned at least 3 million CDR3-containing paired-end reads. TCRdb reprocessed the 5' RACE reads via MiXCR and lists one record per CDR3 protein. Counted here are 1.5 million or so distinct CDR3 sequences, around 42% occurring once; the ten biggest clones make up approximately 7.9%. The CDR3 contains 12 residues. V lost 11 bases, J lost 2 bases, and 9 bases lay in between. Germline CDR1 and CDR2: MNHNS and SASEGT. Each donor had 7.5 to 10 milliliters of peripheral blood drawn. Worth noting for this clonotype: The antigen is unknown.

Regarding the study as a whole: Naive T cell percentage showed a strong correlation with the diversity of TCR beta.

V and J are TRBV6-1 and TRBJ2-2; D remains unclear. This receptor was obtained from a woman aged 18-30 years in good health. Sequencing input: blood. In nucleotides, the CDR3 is TGTGCCGCGACGACCAACACCGGGGAGCTGTTTTTT. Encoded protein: CAATTNTGELFF.